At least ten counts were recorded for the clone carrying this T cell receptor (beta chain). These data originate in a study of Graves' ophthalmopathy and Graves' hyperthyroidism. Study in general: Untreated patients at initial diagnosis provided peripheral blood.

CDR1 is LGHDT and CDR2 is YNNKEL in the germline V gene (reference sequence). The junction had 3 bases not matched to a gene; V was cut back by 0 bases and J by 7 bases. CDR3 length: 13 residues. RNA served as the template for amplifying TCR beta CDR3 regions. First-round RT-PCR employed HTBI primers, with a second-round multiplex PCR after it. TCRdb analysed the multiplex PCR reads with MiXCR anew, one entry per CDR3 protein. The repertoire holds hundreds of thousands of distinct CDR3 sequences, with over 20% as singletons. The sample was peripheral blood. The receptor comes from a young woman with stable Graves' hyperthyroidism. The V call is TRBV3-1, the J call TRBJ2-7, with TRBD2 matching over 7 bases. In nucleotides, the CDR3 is TGTGCCAGCAGCCAAGATCGGGGGGTAGAGCAGTACTTC. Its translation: CASSQDRGVEQYF.